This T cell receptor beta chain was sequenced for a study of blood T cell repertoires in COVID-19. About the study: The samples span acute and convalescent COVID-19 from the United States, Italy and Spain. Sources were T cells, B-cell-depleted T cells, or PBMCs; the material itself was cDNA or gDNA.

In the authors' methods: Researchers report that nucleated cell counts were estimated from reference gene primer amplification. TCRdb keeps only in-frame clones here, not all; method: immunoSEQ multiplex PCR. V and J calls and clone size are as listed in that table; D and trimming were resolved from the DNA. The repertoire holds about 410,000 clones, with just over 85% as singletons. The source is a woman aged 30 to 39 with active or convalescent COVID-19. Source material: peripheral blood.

The CDR3: CASSPGHTGNTIYF. CDR3 sequence (DNA): TGCGCCAGCAGCCCAGGACACACCGGAAACACCATATATTTT. The V gene is TRBV5-1, the J gene TRBJ1-3; D possibly corresponds to TRBD1 (5 bases). Germline CDR1 reads SGHRS; CDR2 reads YFSETQ. V was trimmed by 4 bases and J by 4 bases, leaving 12 bases between them. The CDR3 is 14 amino acids.